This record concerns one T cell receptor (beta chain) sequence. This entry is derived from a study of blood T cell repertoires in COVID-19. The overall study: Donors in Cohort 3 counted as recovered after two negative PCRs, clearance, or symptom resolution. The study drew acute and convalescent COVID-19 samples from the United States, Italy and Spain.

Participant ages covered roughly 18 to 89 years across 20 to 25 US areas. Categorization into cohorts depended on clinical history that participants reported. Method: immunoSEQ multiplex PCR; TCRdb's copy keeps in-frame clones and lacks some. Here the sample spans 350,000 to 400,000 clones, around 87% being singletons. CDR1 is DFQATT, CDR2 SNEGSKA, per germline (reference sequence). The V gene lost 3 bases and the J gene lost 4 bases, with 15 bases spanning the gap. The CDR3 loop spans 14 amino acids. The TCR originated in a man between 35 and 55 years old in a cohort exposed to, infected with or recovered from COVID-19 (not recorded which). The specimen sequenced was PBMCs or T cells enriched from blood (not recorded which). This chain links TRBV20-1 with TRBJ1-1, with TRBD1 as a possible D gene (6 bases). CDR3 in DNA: TGCAGTGCTAGTCTACAGGGTTTCGCCACTGAAGCTTTCTTT. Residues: CSASLQGFATEAFF.